These 27 T cell receptor beta chains share one sample of origin, sequenced in a study of blood T cell repertoires in COVID-19 (dated by TCRdb to the early 2020s). Receptor libraries were prepared by the immunoSEQ multiplex PCR assay. As stored in TCRdb, this immuneACCESS dataset retains in-frame rearrangements with V and J assigned. A fraction of the clones does not appear; measured against another copy, unresolved V genes explain less than half of the discrepancy, and the remainder lacks a known reason. This sample holds more than 100,000 clones; roughly 80% were observed only once. The ten largest clones take up over 15% of the sample. The sequenced material came from peripheral blood. The source of these receptors is a woman in her forties or fifties with acute or convalescent COVID-19.

This clone was picked up a small number of times. The V and J genes are TRBV7-8 and TRBJ2-7, with 10 positions matching TRBD1. Germline V CDR1 and CDR2: SGHVS, FQNEAQ. CDR3 size: 15 residues. The V and J ends lost 4 bases and 7 bases, in that order; junction bases with no gene match: 10. The CDR3 sequence is CASSSQGTGAGEQYF. In DNA, the CDR3 is TGTGCCAGCAGCTCTCAGGGGACAGGGGCGGGGGAGCAGTACTTC.

This chain connects TRBV12-5 to TRBJ1-6; maybe TRBD1 (5 bases). The CDR3 has 14 amino acids. Germline V gene data show CDR1 as LGHNT and CDR2 as FRNRAP. Trimming removed 1 base at V and 7 bases at J, with 8 bases between. The CDR3 sequence is CASGLDGGNSPLHF. The CDR3 coding sequence is TGTGCTAGTGGTTTGGACGGGGGAAATTCACCCCTCCACTTT.

The chain links TRBV2 to TRBJ1-2; possible D gene TRBD1, 6 bases. Germline V gives CDR1 SNHLY, CDR2 FYNNEI. V was cut by 4 bases and J by 2 bases, with 11 bases left in between. The CDR3 covers 14 residues. CDR3: CASSARTANYGYTF. The CDR3 coding sequence is TGTGCCAGCAGTGCTAGGACAGCCAACTATGGCTACACCTTC.

This clone has only one observation. The rearrangement uses TRBV6-1 and TRBJ2-7, with TRBD2 matching over 8 bases. V was clipped by 3 bases and J by 4 bases; unmatched bases: 8. Germline CDR1 MNHNS, CDR2 SASEGT. The CDR3 covers 15 residues. CDR3 sequence (DNA): TGTGCCAGCAGTGAGGTAGCGGGGTCTCCTTACGAGCAGTACTTC. Protein sequence: CASSEVAGSPYEQYF.

The rearrangement links TRBV3-1 (or the pseudogene TRBV3-2) to TRBJ2-7; the D gene is possibly TRBD2 (5 bases). The CDR3 consists of 13 residues. Germline V lookup: CDR1 LGHDT, CDR2 YNNKEL (reference sequence). V was shortened by 4 bases and J by 7 bases, with 14 bases between the two germline ends. The CDR3: CASSRGSGFEQYF. The CDR3, as DNA: TGTGCCAGCAGCCGAGGATCGGGGTTTGAGCAGTACTTC.

The DNA for the CDR3 is TGTGCCAGCAGAGACCCGGGACAGGGCCCGGAGCAGTACTTC. Residues: CASRDPGQGPEQYF. The gene calls are TRBV6-5 and TRBJ2-7; 9 bases map to TRBD1. The J segment lost 7 bases and the V segment lost 6 bases, leaving 10 bases of the junction unmatched. The CDR3 totals 14 residues. Germline V gene data show CDR1 as MNHEY and CDR2 as SVGAGI.

The CDR3 DNA reads as TGTGCCAGCAGCTGGACTGAATACACCGGGGAGCTGTTTTTT. Its protein product is CASSWTEYTGELFF. The chain joins TRBV6-2 or TRBV6-3 to TRBJ2-2; a weak D match, TRBD2 (5 bases). The CDR3 has 14 residues. V was shortened by 6 bases and J by 3 bases, with 11 bases between the two germline ends. CDR1 and CDR2 from the germline V gene are MNHEY and SVGEGT.

This chain connects TRBV27 to TRBJ1-5, with TRBD1 identical over 7 bases. V lost 2 bases, J lost 6 bases, and 7 bases stayed unmatched. Germline loops: CDR1 MNHEY, CDR2 SMNVEV (reference sequence). The CDR3 totals 15 residues. The chain's CDR3 is CASSLKDRSGQPQHF. The CDR3, as DNA: TGTGCCAGCAGTTTAAAGGACAGGTCGGGTCAGCCCCAGCATTTT.

This clone was observed a handful of times. The V gene is TRBV19, the J gene TRBJ2-3; 7 positions agree with TRBD1. There are 16 residues in the CDR3. The germline CDR1 and CDR2 sequences are LNHDA and SQIVND (reference sequence). With 3 bases clipped from V and 11 bases from J, the junction kept 17 bases outside the gene matches. CDR3 residues: CASSIDGRGLRGGQYF. The CDR3 DNA is TGTGCCAGTAGTATTGATGGAAGGGGGCTCAGAGGGGGGCAGTATTTT. Full variable domain (rest looked up from reference TRBV19 and TRBJ2-3): DGGITQSPKYLFRKEGQNVTLSCEQNLNHDAMYWYRQDPGQGLRLIYYSQIVNDFQKGDIAEGYSVSREKKESFPLTVTSAQKNPTAFYLCASSIDGRGLRGGQYFGPGTRLTVL.

J is TRBJ1-3 and V is TRBV29-1; no definite D call. The CDR3 is made up of 12 amino acids. Germline CDR1 and CDR2: SQVTM and ANQGSEA. V was shortened by 5 bases and J by 0 bases, with 5 bases between the two germline ends. The CDR3 sequence is CSVRVSGNTIYF. CDR3 coding DNA: TGCAGCGTTCGCGTCTCTGGAAACACCATATATTTT.

V gene TRBV6-6 combines with J gene TRBJ1-2; the match to TRBD1 covers 10 bases. The CDR3 spans 15 residues. The V gene end was trimmed by 2 bases and the J gene end by 3 bases; junction bases not matched to a gene: 3. CDR1 and CDR2 (germline): MNHNY, SVGAGI (reference sequence). CDR3 nucleotides: TGTGCCAGCAGTTACCGGGGGACAGGGGACTATGGCTACACCTTC. Translation gives CASSYRGTGDYGYTF.

The V and J genes are TRBV3-1 (or the pseudogene TRBV3-2) and TRBJ2-3, with TRBD2 matching over 12 bases. The J segment lost 4 bases and the V segment lost 0 bases, leaving 14 bases of the junction unmatched. Germline V lookup: CDR1 LGHDT, CDR2 YNNKEL (reference sequence). The CDR3 contains 20 residues. In DNA, the CDR3 is TGTGCCAGCAGCCAAGACCGGCTAGCGGGGGGGCTTGGTGGTGCAGATACGCAGTATTTT. Translation: CASSQDRLAGGLGGADTQYF.

The rearrangement joins TRBV6-2 or TRBV6-3 to TRBJ1-1, with 7 positions matching TRBD1. Germline CDR1 reads MNHEY; CDR2 reads SVGEGT. There are 14 residues in the CDR3. J gave up 4 bases and V 3 bases, and 5 bases lay outside the gene matches. CDR3 region: CASSYSTGITEAFF. CDR3 nucleotides: TGTGCCAGCAGTTATTCGACAGGGATCACTGAAGCTTTCTTT.

The chain is built from TRBV6-6 and TRBJ1-5, with unresolved D. The germline gives CDR1 MNHNY, CDR2 SVGAGI (reference sequence). The CDR3 extends over 16 amino acids. Trimming stripped 8 bases from V and 0 bases from J, with 17 bases between. The CDR3 coding sequence is TGTGCCAGCGGCCAAGGAGCAGCCTTTAGCAATCAGCCCCAGCATTTT. Translation: CASGQGAAFSNQPQHF.

The chain is built from TRBV5-4 and TRBJ1-2; 9 bases fit TRBD1. V gave up 4 bases and J gave up 4 bases; unmatched junction bases: 5. The CDR3 totals 14 residues. The germline V gene has CDR1 SGHNT and CDR2 YYREEE (reference sequence). CDR3 in amino acids: CASSPDRGAYGYTF. The CDR3 DNA reads as TGTGCCAGCAGCCCCGACAGGGGGGCCTATGGCTACACCTTC.

The chain is built from TRBV21-1 and TRBJ1-1. TRBV21-1 is annotated as a pseudogene. There are 16 residues in the CDR3. This CDR3 reads CASRLTVATIRTEAFF. In nucleotides, the CDR3 is TGTGCCAGCAGGTTGACGGTAGCTACAATTCGCACTGAAGCTTTCTTT.

The chain uses TRBV7-9 and TRBJ1-4; 7 bases align to TRBD1. The CDR3 sequence is 13 residues long. Trimming cost V 4 bases and J 15 bases; bases outside gene matches: 11. CDR1 is SEHNR and CDR2 is FQNEAQ in the germline V gene (reference sequence). The CDR3 reads CASSSQQGTGVFF. The CDR3 coding sequence is TGTGCCAGCAGCTCCCAACAGGGCACAGGGGTGTTTTTT.

The CDR3 loop is CASSQSGQGVNYGYTF. Here the CDR3 DNA reads TGTGCCAGCAGCCAGTCCGGACAGGGGGTTAACTATGGCTACACCTTC. The V and J genes are TRBV14 and TRBJ1-2, with TRBD1 identical over 10 bases. Looked up from germline, CDR1 is SGHDN and CDR2 is FVKESK. The CDR3 has 16 amino acids. V dropped 3 bases and J dropped 1; count of bases not matched to a gene: 5.

This rearrangement joins TRBV7-2 to TRBJ1-2; 10 bases map to TRBD1. The CDR3 has 14 residues. CDR1 and CDR2 (germline): SGHTA, FQGNSA. The trim removed 1 base at V and 4 bases at J, leaving 0 bases unmatched. DNA for the CDR3: TGTGCCAGCAGCTTAGGACAGGGGGCCTATGGCTACACCTTC. Residues: CASSLGQGAYGYTF.

The V gene is TRBV30, the J gene TRBJ2-1, with 8 bases aligning to TRBD2. V shed 2 bases and J 6 bases; nucleotides not matched to a gene: 6. Germline assignment: CDR1 GTSNPN and CDR2 SVGIG (reference sequence). This CDR3 is built from 14 residues. The CDR3 reads CAWSRAGGLNEQFF. In DNA, the CDR3 is TGTGCCTGGAGTAGGGCGGGGGGCCTCAATGAGCAGTTCTTC. Drawing the rest from reference TRBV30 and TRBJ2-1, the complete variable domain is SQTIHQWPATLVQPVGSPLSLECTVEGTSNPNLYWYRQAAGRGLQLLFYSVGIGQISSEVPQNLSASRPQDRQFILSSKKLLLSDSGFYLCAWSRAGGLNEQFFGPGTRLTVL.

The chain has TRBV19 and TRBJ1-2, with D unclear. Germline loops: CDR1 LNHDA, CDR2 SQIVND (reference sequence). The CDR3 runs 14 residues. V lost 7 bases and J 0 bases, leaving 12 bases between the germline ends. The CDR3 nucleotides are TGTGCCAGTACCGCAACACCAGCTAACTATGGCTACACCTTC. Residues: CASTATPANYGYTF.

This CDR3 reads CASSWGSGAEAFF. CDR3 nucleotide sequence: TGTGCCAGCAGTTGGGGGTCAGGGGCGGAAGCTTTCTTT. V usage is TRBV12-3 or TRBV12-4 and J usage is TRBJ1-1, with a tentative D call TRBD1 (6 bases). The CDR3 has 13 amino acids. Trimming took 4 bases from V and 8 from J, leaving 14 bases between them.

This clone was found once. This sequence joins TRBV18 and TRBJ1-2, with 7 positions matching TRBD1. The germline V gene has CDR1 KGHSH and CDR2 LQKENI. The CDR3 covers 16 residues. V was pared by 4 bases and J by 7 bases, with 15 bases of the junction left unmatched. CDR3 residues: CASSHPGQWPDGGYTF. CDR3 DNA: TGTGCCAGCTCACACCCGGGACAGTGGCCGGATGGTGGCTACACCTTC.

The chain links TRBV2 to TRBJ2-3, with a possible D match to TRBD2 (6 bases). This CDR3 comprises 12 residues. CDR1 is SNHLY, CDR2 FYNNEI, per germline. V was clipped by 6 bases and J by 6 bases, with 10 bases between them. The CDR3 is CASRERGDTQYF. The CDR3 nucleotides are TGTGCCAGCAGGGAACGGGGGGATACGCAGTATTTT. Looking up the rest from reference TRBV2 and TRBJ2-3 gives the full variable domain: EPEVTQTPSHQVTQMGQEVILRCVPISNHLYFYWYRQILGQKVEFLVSFYNNEISEKSEIFDDQFSVERPDGSNFTLKIRSTKLEDSAMYFCASRERGDTQYFGPGTRLTVL.

The genes are TRBV27 and TRBJ2-7; 8 nucleotides match TRBD2. The trim removed 6 bases at V and 4 bases at J, leaving 8 bases unmatched. CDR1 and CDR2 from the germline V gene are MNHEY and SMNVEV (reference sequence). This CDR3 has 14 amino acids. This chain's CDR3 is CASRSRGDGYEQYF. CDR3 coding DNA: TGTGCCAGCAGGTCGCGGGGGGACGGATACGAGCAGTACTTC.

The chain links TRBV19 to TRBJ1-5, with 8 bases matching TRBD1. V shed 6 bases and J 2 bases; nucleotides not matched to a gene: 12. Looked up from germline, CDR1 is LNHDA and CDR2 is SQIVND (reference sequence). The CDR3 is made up of 17 amino acids. The CDR3 reads CASRRAGGAGGNQPQHF. The CDR3 nucleotides are TGTGCCAGTAGAAGGGCAGGGGGCGCGGGGGGCAATCAGCCCCAGCATTTT.

V is TRBV21-1 and J is TRBJ2-1; no check of the table's D call, TRBD2, against the DNA was made. TRBV21-1 is an annotated pseudogene. The CDR3 spans 16 residues. The CDR3 spells CASSPIGSSGYNEQFF. DNA for the CDR3: TGTGCCAGCAGCCCTATAGGCAGTAGCGGCTACAATGAGCAGTTCTTC.